The 12 T cell receptor beta chains below all came from one sample that was sequenced in a study of control samples from healthy donors and cancer patients. Produced via immunoSEQ multiplex PCR; TCRdb's table is partial and in-frame only. The sample consists of around 95,000 clones, roughly 87% of them appearing once. Sequencing was done on a sample of blood. These receptors all stem from a woman between 45 and 65 years old in good health.

V gene TRBV4-2 combines with J gene TRBJ2-2; TRBD2 matches 10 bases. Germline V lookup: CDR1 LGHNA, CDR2 YNFKEQ. V dropped 2 bases and J dropped 4; count of bases not matched to a gene: 10. The CDR3 runs to 18 residues. The CDR3: CASSQPTVAGGSTGELFF. CDR3 sequence (DNA): TGTGCCAGCAGCCAACCTACAGTAGCGGGGGGAAGCACCGGGGAGCTGTTTTTT.

The rearrangement uses TRBV11-1 and TRBJ1-1; 11 bases line up with TRBD1. J gave up 7 bases and V 4 bases, and 8 bases lay outside the gene matches. The CDR3 covers 15 residues. The germline CDR1 and CDR2 sequences are SGHAT and FQDESV (reference sequence). CDR3 sequence: CASSSEPGQGVEAFF. The CDR3 DNA sequence: TGTGCCAGCAGCTCAGAACCGGGACAGGGGGTTGAAGCTTTCTTT.

This chain joins TRBV19 and TRBJ1-1; no definite D call. Trimming stripped 8 bases from V and 1 base from J, with 14 bases between. This CDR3 region has 14 residues. In germline, CDR1 is LNHDA, CDR2 SQIVND (reference sequence). DNA of the CDR3: TGTGCCAGTCAACTAAAGTGGAAGAACACTGAAGCTTTCTTT. Its protein is CASQLKWKNTEAFF.

The chain combines TRBV6-5 with TRBJ2-7; 8 positions match TRBD2. CDR3 size: 13 residues. Trimming took 10 bases from V and 3 from J; bases not matched to a gene: 8. Germline V CDR1 and CDR2: MNHEY, SVGAGI. The CDR3 loop is CATSAGGLYEQYF. CDR3 DNA sequence: TGTGCCACCAGCGCGGGGGGTCTCTACGAGCAGTACTTC.

This chain connects TRBV24-1 to TRBJ2-2; D remains ambiguous. Germline V gene lookup returns CDR1 KGHDR and CDR2 SFDVKD. V shed 7 bases and J shed 6 bases, with 5 bases lying between them. There are 11 residues in the CDR3. CDR3 coding DNA: TGTGCCACCAGGGACGCCGGGGAGCTGTTTTTT. Residues: CATRDAGELFF.

V usage is TRBV7-9 and J usage is TRBJ2-7; D is undetermined. The V gene lost 2 bases and the J gene lost 1 base, with 6 bases spanning the gap. The length of the CDR3 is 13 residues. Germline V lookup: CDR1 SEHNR, CDR2 FQNEAQ (reference sequence). The CDR3 spells CASSLPASYEQYF. Here the CDR3 DNA reads TGTGCCAGCAGCTTACCGGCTTCCTACGAGCAGTACTTC.

The CDR3 DNA follows: TGTGCCAGCAGCTTTAATTCCGGGACTAGGACGGCCGGGGAGCTGTTTTTT. Translated, it gives CASSFNSGTRTAGELFF. This chain uses TRBV11-3 with TRBJ2-2, with 8 bases that match TRBD2. V was clipped by 3 bases and J by 6 bases; unmatched bases: 12. The CDR3 loop spans 17 amino acids. The germline CDR1 and CDR2 sequences are SGHNT and YENEEA.

V is TRBV7-9 and J is TRBJ2-2; D not resolved. CDR1 and CDR2 from the germline V gene are SEHNR and FQNEAQ (reference sequence). V was shortened by 5 bases and J by 2 bases, with 12 bases between the two germline ends. The CDR3 has 15 amino acids. The CDR3 DNA reads as TGTGCCAGCAGCCGCCTAGACGAAAACACCGGGGAGCTGTTTTTT. This codes for CASSRLDENTGELFF.

The rearrangement uses TRBV6-5 and TRBJ1-5, with a weak D call TRBD1 (5 bases). The CDR3 contains 13 residues. Germline lookup yields CDR1 MNHEY and CDR2 SVGAGI. The V gene lost 8 bases and the J gene lost 7 bases, with 15 bases spanning the gap. The CDR3 region has the DNA TGTGCCAGCGCACGGGGGAATTGGCAGCCCCAGCATTTT. Protein sequence: CASARGNWQPQHF.

This clone showed up just a few times. V is TRBV19 and J is TRBJ1-2; TRBD1 aligns across 7 bases. The length of the CDR3 is 14 residues. Trimming cost V 5 bases and J 7 bases; bases outside gene matches: 10. CDR1 LNHDA and CDR2 SQIVND come from the germline V gene (reference sequence). The CDR3, as DNA: TGTGCCAGTAGTTCCCTACAGGGGTTCTTTGGCTACACCTTC. Its protein is CASSSLQGFFGYTF.

A single count supports this clone. The rearrangement uses TRBV28 and TRBJ1-4; D is undetermined. V dropped 3 bases and J dropped 8 bases, with 13 bases sitting between them. Per the germline V gene, CDR1 is MDHEN and CDR2 is SYDVKM. This CDR3 contains 14 residues. CDR3 coding DNA: TGTGCCAGCAGTTTGATACTGAGAAGAGAAAAACTGTTTTTT. Amino acids: CASSLILRREKLFF.

This chain connects TRBV10-1 to TRBJ2-7; D is possibly TRBD1 (5 bases). The CDR3 has 14 amino acids. Trimming took off 2 bases at V and 9 bases at J, with 17 bases between the two ends. Germline CDR1 is WNHNN and CDR2 is SYGVQD (reference sequence). The CDR3 sequence: CASSEIGRADGQYF. CDR3 nucleotides: TGCGCCAGCAGTGAGATCGGCAGGGCGGACGGGCAGTACTTC.